Listed below are T cell receptor beta chains from one sample, sequenced in a study of beta chain features in type 1 diabetes. Produced via immunoSEQ multiplex PCR; TCRdb's table is partial and in-frame only. The sample contains fewer than 500,000 clones, roughly 13% of which appear only once. The sequenced sample was naive CD4+ T cells from blood. These receptors all stem from a man aged 25 to 40 in good health. Both conserved end residues are part of each CDR3. Fields, in order: D gene, clone size, J gene, V gene, CDR3 protein, CDR3 DNA. A D gene is named only where the DNA matches it firmly. The size field is filled for only some rows; it gives once, few, many or a size class.

TRBD1 few TRBJ1-4 TRBV14 CASSHWTGPKKLFF TGTGCCAGCAGCCATTGGACAGGCCCCAAAAAACTGTTTTTT
- - TRBJ1-4 TRBV25-1 CASRSYEKLFF TGTGCCAGCAGATCTTATGAAAAACTGTTTTTT
TRBD2 - TRBJ2-2 TRBV5-1 CASSRLGLGNANTGELFF TGCGCCAGCAGCCGCCTGGGACTAGGGAACGCGAACACCGGGGAGCTGTTTTTT
- once TRBJ2-3 TRBV6-5 CASRPGFGTDTQYF TGTGCCAGCCGTCCGGGCTTTGGCACAGATACGCAGTATTTT
- - TRBJ1-2 TRBV4-3 CASSQAGAYGYTF TGCGCCAGCAGCCAAGCCGGGGCCTATGGCTACACCTTC
TRBD1 few TRBJ1-1 TRBV19 CATRDRADTEAFF TGTGCCACCCGGGACAGGGCTGACACTGAAGCTTTCTTT
- few TRBJ2-3 TRBV23-1 CASKHQVSVPTDTQYF TGCGCCAGCAAGCACCAGGTATCGGTTCCCACAGATACGCAGTATTTT
TRBD1 - TRBJ2-5 TRBV13 CASSISTGPGETQYF TGTGCCAGCAGCATTTCGACAGGGCCTGGGGAGACCCAGTACTTC
- - TRBJ1-2 TRBV4-3 CASSQAGAHRGDYTF TGCGCCAGCAGCCAAGCCGGGGCTCATCGCGGAGACTACACCTTC
- - TRBJ2-5 TRBV5-4 CASRGTETQYF TGTGCCAGCAGGGGGACTGAGACCCAGTACTTC
TRBD2 few TRBJ2-4 TRBV12-5 CASAASGVGNIQYF TGTGCTAGTGCCGCTAGCGGAGTGGGGAACATTCAGTACTTC
TRBD2 few TRBJ2-5 TRBV5-1 CASSLELAGAQETQYF TGCGCCAGCAGCCTCGAACTAGCGGGGGCACAAGAGACCCAGTACTTC
- - TRBJ2-5 TRBV7-8 CASSFGRWAQYF TGTGCCAGCAGCTTCGGCCGTTGGGCCCAGTACTTC
TRBD1 once TRBJ1-6 TRBV5-6 CASSRRGPSPLHF TGTGCCAGCAGCCGCAGGGGGCCCTCACCCCTCCACTTT
- few TRBJ1-2 TRBV5-1 CASSLFQGDYGYTF TGCGCCAGCAGCTTGTTTCAGGGAGATTATGGCTACACCTTC
TRBD2 few TRBJ2-1 TRBV29-1 CSVDASGRNSRQFF TGCAGCGTTGATGCTAGCGGGAGAAATTCTCGGCAGTTCTTC
- few TRBJ1-2 TRBV20-1 CSASGYGYTF TGCAGTGCCAGCGGCTATGGCTACACCTTC
- few TRBJ1-5 TRBV7-9 CASSLATGTNQPQHF TGTGCCAGCAGCTTAGCAACCGGCACCAATCAGCCCCAGCATTTT
TRBD1 - TRBJ2-3 TRBV4-3 CASSLVGTVLTDTQYF TGCGCCAGCAGCCTGGTTGGGACAGTTCTTACAGATACGCAGTATTTT
- - TRBJ2-5 TRBV6-5 CASSPRGQETQYF TGTGCCAGCAGCCCCCGGGGACAAGAGACCCAGTACTTC
- few TRBJ2-7 TRBV5-1 CASSFSNEQYF TGCGCCAGCAGCTTTTCCAACGAGCAGTACTTC
TRBD1 few TRBJ1-1 TRBV7-2 CASSSYRYRGMNTEAFF TGTGCCAGCAGTTCATATCGGTACAGGGGGATGAACACTGAAGCTTTCTTT
- - TRBJ1-2 TRBV10-2 CASSGTRNYGYTF TGCGCCAGCAGTGGGACAAGAAACTATGGCTACACCTTC
TRBD1 few TRBJ2-5 TRBV15 CATRGPLGQGGETQYF TGTGCCACCAGAGGCCCGCTAGGACAGGGGGGGGAGACCCAGTACTTC
- few TRBJ2-7 TRBV7-2 CASSRDVRTYEQYF TGTGCCAGCAGCCGGGACGTCCGTACCTACGAGCAGTACTTC
TRBD2 - TRBJ2-3 TRBV5-1 CASRRAGVPDTQYF TGCGCCAGCAGAAGAGCGGGGGTCCCAGATACGCAGTATTTT
- few TRBJ2-7 TRBV9 CASSVGGSSYEQYF TGTGCCAGCAGCGTAGGGGGGAGCTCCTACGAGCAGTACTTC
- few TRBJ2-4 TRBV7-2 CASSLGGQNQYF TGTGCCAGCAGCTTAGGGGGACAAAATCAGTACTTC
- - TRBJ2-5 TRBV4-1 CASSQDARAGAVETQYF TGCGCCAGCAGCCAAGATGCGAGGGCCGGGGCGGTAGAGACCCAGTACTTC
- - TRBJ2-5 TRBV20-1 CSATGQETQYF TGCAGTGCTACAGGGCAAGAGACCCAGTACTTC
- few TRBJ2-1 TRBV4-3 CASSQKRASDSYNEQFF TGCGCCAGCAGCCAGAAGAGGGCTAGCGACTCCTACAATGAGCAGTTCTTC
- - TRBJ2-3 TRBV7-2 CASSLVAGVGTDTQYF TGTGCCAGCAGCTTAGTCGCCGGGGTCGGCACAGATACGCAGTATTTT
TRBD2 - TRBJ2-2 TRBV4-3 CASSQGTSANTGELFF TGCGCCAGCAGCCAAGGGACTAGCGCCAACACCGGGGAGCTGTTTTTT
TRBD2 - TRBJ2-1 TRBV9 CASSKLAGGSYNEQFF TGTGCCAGCAGCAAGCTAGCGGGAGGGTCCTACAATGAGCAGTTCTTC
- - TRBJ1-4 TRBV30 CAWSALSFKEKLFF TGTGCCTGGAGTGCCCTGTCGTTTAAAGAAAAACTGTTTTTT
TRBD2 few TRBJ2-1 TRBV4-2 CASSQIAGINEQFF TGTGCCAGCAGCCAGATAGCGGGAATTAATGAGCAGTTCTTC
TRBD1 - TRBJ2-5 TRBV5-1 CASSSTGGGETQYF TGCGCCAGCAGCTCGACAGGGGGCGGTGAGACCCAGTACTTC
- few TRBJ1-2 TRBV30 CAWSVRDGYTF TGTGCCTGGAGTGTAAGGGACGGCTACACCTTC
- - TRBJ2-3 TRBV9 CASSGGAPYTDTQYF TGTGCCAGCAGCGGCGGGGCACCTTACACAGATACGCAGTATTTT
- - TRBJ1-2 TRBV4-3 CASSQGAPPAYGYTF TGCGCCAGCAGCCAGGGGGCCCCTCCAGCCTATGGCTACACCTTC
TRBD1 - TRBJ2-7 TRBV15 CATSREGTGISYEQYF TGTGCCACCAGCAGAGAGGGGACAGGGATCTCCTACGAGCAGTACTTC
- few TRBJ1-2 TRBV10-3 CAISEVVLNYGYTF TGTGCCATCAGTGAGGTGGTTCTTAACTATGGCTACACCTTC
- few TRBJ2-3 TRBV7-2 CASSPRVVGTTDTQYF TGTGCCAGCAGCCCTAGGGTGGTTGGGACCACAGATACGCAGTATTTT
TRBD1 - TRBJ2-1 TRBV30 CAWRPGQHYNEQFF TGTGCCTGGCGCCCGGGACAGCACTACAATGAGCAGTTCTTC
- few TRBJ2-3 TRBV5-4 CASSHRQNRGTDTQYF TGTGCCAGCAGCCATAGACAGAACCGAGGCACAGATACGCAGTATTTT
TRBD2 few TRBJ2-2 TRBV4-1 CASSPGLAGNTGELFF TGCGCCAGCAGCCCGGGACTAGCGGGTAACACCGGGGAGCTGTTTTTT
TRBD2 - TRBJ2-2 TRBV5-1 CASPHPPGGNANTGELFF TGCGCCAGCCCCCACCCCCCGGGGGGAAACGCGAACACCGGGGAGCTGTTTTTT
- few TRBJ2-1 TRBV19 CASTIGAGRNNEQFF TGTGCCAGTACAATCGGGGCAGGTCGGAACAATGAGCAGTTCTTC
- - TRBJ1-5 TRBV30 CAYRDRELYSNQPQHF TGTGCCTACCGGGACCGCGAACTTTATAGCAATCAGCCCCAGCATTTT
TRBD2 few TRBJ2-2 TRBV7-2 CASSSSGNTGELFF TGTGCCAGCAGCTCTAGCGGCAACACCGGGGAGCTGTTTTTT